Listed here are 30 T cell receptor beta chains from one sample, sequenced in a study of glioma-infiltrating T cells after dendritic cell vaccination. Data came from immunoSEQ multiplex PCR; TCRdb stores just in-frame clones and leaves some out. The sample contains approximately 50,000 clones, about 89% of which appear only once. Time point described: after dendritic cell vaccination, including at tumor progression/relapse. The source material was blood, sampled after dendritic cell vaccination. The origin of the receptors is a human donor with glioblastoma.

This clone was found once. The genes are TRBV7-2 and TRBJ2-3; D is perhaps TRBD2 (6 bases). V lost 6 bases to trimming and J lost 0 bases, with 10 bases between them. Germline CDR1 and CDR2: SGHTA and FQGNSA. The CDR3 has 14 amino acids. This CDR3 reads CASREGLSTDTQYF. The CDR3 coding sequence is TGTGCCAGCAGGGAGGGCCTTAGCACAGATACGCAGTATTTT.

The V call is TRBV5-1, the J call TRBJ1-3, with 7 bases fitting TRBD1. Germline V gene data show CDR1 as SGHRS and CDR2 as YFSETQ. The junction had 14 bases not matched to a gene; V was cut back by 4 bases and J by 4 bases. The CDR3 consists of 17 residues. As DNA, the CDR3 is TGCGCCAGCAGCCACGGACAGGATGGAAGGATAGGAAACACCATATATTTT. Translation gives CASSHGQDGRIGNTIYF.

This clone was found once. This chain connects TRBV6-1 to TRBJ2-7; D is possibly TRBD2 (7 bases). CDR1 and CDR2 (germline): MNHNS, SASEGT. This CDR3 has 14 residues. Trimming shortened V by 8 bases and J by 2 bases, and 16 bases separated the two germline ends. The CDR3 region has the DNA TGTGCCAGCCAGAGGGGGGGGACCACCTACGAGCAGTACTTC. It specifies CASQRGGTTYEQYF.

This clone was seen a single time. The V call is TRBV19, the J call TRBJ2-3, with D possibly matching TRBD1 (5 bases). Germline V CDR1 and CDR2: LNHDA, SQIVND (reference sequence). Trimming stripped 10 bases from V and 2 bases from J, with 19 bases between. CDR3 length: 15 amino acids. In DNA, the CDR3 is TGTGCCACCAAAGGGCTAAGGGGTAACACAGATACGCAGTATTTT. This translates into CATKGLRGNTDTQYF.

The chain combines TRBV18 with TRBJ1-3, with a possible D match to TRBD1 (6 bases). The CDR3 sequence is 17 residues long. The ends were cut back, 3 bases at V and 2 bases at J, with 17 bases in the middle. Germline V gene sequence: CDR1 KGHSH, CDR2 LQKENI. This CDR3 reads CASSPLIADSAGNTIYF. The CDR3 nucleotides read TGTGCCAGCTCACCCCTCATTGCGGACAGTGCTGGAAACACCATATATTTT.

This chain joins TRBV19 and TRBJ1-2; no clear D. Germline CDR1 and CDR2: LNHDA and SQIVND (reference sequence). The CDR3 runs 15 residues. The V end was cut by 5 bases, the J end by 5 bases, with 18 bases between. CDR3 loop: CASSPPGIGPYGYTF. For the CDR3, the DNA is TGTGCCAGTAGTCCTCCAGGTATTGGGCCGTATGGCTACACCTTC.

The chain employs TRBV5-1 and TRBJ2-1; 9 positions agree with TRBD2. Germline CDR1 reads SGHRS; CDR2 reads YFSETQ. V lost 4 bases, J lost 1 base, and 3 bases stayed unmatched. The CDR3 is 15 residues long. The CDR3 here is CASSTTSGSYNEQFF. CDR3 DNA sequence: TGCGCCAGCAGCACGACTAGCGGTTCCTACAATGAGCAGTTCTTC.

CDR3: CASSSRGGGAAGELFF. Written as DNA, the CDR3 is TGTGCCAGCAGCTCTCGCGGGGGAGGAGCGGCCGGGGAGCTGTTTTTT. The chain uses TRBV7-2 and TRBJ2-2, with 7 bases lining up with TRBD2. Germline V lookup: CDR1 SGHTA, CDR2 FQGNSA. After removal of 4 bases from V and 6 bases from J, the junction contained 11 bases not matched to a gene. This CDR3 contains 16 residues.

Here the CDR3 DNA reads TGTGCCAGTAGTACGCGGACAGGGGGTAATCAGCCCCAGCATTTT. Translated, it gives CASSTRTGGNQPQHF. The gene calls are TRBV19 and TRBJ1-5; 10 bases map to TRBD1. Per the germline V gene, CDR1 is LNHDA and CDR2 is SQIVND (reference sequence). Trimming took 4 bases from V and 4 from J; bases not matched to a gene: 4. CDR3 length equals 15 residues.

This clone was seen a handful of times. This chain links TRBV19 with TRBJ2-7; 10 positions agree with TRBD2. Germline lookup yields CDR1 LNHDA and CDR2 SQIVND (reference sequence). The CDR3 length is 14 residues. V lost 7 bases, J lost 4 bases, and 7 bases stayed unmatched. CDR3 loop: CASTPAGGPYEQYF. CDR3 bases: TGTGCCAGTACTCCAGCGGGAGGGCCTTACGAGCAGTACTTC.

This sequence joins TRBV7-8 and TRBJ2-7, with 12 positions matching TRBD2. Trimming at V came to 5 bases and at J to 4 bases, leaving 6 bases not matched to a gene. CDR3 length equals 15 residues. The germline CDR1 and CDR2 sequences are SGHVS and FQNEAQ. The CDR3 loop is CASSIGLAGSYEQYF. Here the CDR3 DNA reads TGTGCCAGCAGCATAGGACTAGCGGGAAGTTACGAGCAGTACTTC.

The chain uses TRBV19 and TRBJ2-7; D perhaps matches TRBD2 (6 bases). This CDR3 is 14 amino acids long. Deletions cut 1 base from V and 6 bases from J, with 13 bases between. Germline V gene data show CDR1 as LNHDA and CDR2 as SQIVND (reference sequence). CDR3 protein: CASSIASLASEQYF. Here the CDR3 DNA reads TGTGCCAGTAGTATAGCCTCACTAGCTTCCGAGCAGTACTTC.

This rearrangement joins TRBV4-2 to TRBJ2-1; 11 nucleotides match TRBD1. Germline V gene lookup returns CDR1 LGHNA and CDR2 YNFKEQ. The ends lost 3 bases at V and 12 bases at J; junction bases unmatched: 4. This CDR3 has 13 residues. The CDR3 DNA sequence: TGTGCCAGCAGCCAGGACAGGGGGCGAGGGCAGTTCTTC. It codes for CASSQDRGRGQFF.

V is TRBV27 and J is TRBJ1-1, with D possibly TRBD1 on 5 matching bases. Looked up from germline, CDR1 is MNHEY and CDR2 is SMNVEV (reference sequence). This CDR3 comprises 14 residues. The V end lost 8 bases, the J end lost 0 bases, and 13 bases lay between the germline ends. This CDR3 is CASGWGGLNTEAFF. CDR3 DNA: TGTGCCAGCGGATGGGGGGGACTGAACACTGAAGCTTTCTTT.

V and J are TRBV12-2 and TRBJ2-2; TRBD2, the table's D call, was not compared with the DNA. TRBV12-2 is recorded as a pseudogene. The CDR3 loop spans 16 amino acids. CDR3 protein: CASRSCAGSGTGELFF. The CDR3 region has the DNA TGTGCAAGTCGCTCCTGCGCGGGGAGTGGGACCGGGGAGCTGTTTTTT.

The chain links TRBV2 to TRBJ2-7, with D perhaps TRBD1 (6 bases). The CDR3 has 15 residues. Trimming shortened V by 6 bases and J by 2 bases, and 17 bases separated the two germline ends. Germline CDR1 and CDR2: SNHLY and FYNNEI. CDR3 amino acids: CASRAPGTSPYEQYF. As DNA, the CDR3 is TGTGCCAGCAGGGCCCCCGGGACATCTCCCTACGAGCAGTACTTC.

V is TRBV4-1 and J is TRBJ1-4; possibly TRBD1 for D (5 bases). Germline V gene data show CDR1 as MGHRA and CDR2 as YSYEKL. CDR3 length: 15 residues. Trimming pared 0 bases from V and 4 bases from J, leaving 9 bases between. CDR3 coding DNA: TGCGCCAGCAGCCAAGATCCAGGGATTAATGAAAAACTGTTTTTT. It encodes CASSQDPGINEKLFF.

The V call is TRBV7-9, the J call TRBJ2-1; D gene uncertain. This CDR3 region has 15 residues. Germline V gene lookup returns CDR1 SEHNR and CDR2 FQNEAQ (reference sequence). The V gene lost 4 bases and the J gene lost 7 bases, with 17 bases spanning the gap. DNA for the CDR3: TGTGCCAGCAGCTCGGGTCTCGCCTCAACGAATGAGCAGTTCTTC. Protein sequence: CASSSGLASTNEQFF.

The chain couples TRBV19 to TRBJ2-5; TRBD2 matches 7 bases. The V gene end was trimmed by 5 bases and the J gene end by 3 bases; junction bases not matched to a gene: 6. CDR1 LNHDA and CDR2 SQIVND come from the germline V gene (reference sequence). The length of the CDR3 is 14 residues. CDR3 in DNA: TGTGCCAGTAGTCCTCAGGGAGGGGAAGAGACCCAGTACTTC. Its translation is CASSPQGGEETQYF.

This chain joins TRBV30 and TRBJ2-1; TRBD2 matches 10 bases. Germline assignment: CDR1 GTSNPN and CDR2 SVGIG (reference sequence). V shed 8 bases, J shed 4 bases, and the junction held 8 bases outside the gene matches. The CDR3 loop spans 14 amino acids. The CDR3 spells CASQGLAAYNEQFF. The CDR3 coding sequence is TGTGCCAGCCAAGGACTAGCGGCGTACAATGAGCAGTTCTTC.

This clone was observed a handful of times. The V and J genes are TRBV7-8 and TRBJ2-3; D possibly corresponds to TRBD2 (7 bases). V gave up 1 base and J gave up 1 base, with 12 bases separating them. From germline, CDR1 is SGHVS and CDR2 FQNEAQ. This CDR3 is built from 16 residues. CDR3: CASSLVGGLGTDTQYF. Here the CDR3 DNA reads TGTGCCAGCAGCTTAGTGGGGGGGCTGGGCACAGATACGCAGTATTTT.

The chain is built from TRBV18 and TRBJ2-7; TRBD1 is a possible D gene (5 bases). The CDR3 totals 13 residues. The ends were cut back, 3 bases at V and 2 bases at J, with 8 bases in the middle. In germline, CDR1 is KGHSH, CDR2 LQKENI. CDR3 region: CASSPDSPYEQYF. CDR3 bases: TGTGCCAGCTCACCCGACAGTCCCTACGAGCAGTACTTC.

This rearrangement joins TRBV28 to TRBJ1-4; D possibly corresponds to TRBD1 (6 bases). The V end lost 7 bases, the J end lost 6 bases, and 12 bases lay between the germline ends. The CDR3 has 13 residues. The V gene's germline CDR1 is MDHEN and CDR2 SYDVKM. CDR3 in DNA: TGTGCCAGCATAAAACAGGGATATGAAAAACTGTTTTTT. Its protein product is CASIKQGYEKLFF.

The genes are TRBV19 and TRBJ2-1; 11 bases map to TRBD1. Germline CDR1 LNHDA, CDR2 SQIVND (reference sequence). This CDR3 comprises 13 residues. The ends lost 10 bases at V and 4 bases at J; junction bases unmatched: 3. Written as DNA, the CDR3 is TGTGCCACACGGGACAGGGGGTACAATGAGCAGTTCTTC. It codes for CATRDRGYNEQFF. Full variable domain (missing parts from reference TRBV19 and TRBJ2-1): DGGITQSPKYLFRKEGQNVTLSCEQNLNHDAMYWYRQDPGQGLRLIYYSQIVNDFQKGDIAEGYSVSREKKESFPLTVTSAQKNPTAFYLCATRDRGYNEQFFGPGTRLTVL.

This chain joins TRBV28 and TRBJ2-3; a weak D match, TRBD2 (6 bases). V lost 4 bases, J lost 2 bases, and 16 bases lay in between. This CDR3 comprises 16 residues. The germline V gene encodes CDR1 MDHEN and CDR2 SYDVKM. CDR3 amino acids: CASSYSGGLHTDTQYF. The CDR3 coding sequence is TGTGCCAGCAGTTATAGCGGAGGACTACACACAGATACGCAGTATTTT.

The CDR3 DNA is TGTGCCAGCAGCATAGGACAGAATCAGCCCCAGCATTTT. Residues: CASSIGQNQPQHF. The chain combines TRBV7-8 with TRBJ1-5, with TRBD1 as a possible D gene (6 bases). Germline loops: CDR1 SGHVS, CDR2 FQNEAQ. This CDR3 spans 13 amino acids. Trimming stripped 5 bases from V and 4 bases from J, with 9 bases between. Based on the CDR3 plus reference TRBV7-8 and TRBJ1-5, the full variable domain is GAGVSQSPRYKVAKRGQDVALRCDPISGHVSLFWYQQALGQGPEFLTYFQNEAQLDKSGLPSDRFFAERPEGSVSTLKIQRTQQEDSAVYLCASSIGQNQPQHFGDGTRLSIL.

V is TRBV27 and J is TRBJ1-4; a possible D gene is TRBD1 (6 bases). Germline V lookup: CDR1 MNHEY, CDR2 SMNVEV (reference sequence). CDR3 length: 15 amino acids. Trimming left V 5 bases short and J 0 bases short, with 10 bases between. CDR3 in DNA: TGTGCCAGCAGTCCCTACAGGGCAACTAATGAAAAACTGTTTTTT. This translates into CASSPYRATNEKLFF.

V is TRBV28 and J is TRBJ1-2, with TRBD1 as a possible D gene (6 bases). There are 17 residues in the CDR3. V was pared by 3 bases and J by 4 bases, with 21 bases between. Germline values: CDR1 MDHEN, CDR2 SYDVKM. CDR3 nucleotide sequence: TGTGCCAGCAGTTTTCTCGACCAAACAGGGCTCATCTATGGCTACACCTTC. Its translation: CASSFLDQTGLIYGYTF.

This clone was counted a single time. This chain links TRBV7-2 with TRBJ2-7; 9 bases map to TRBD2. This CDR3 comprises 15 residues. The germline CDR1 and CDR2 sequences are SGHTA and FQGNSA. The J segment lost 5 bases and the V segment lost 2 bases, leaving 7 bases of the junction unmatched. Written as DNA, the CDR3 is TGTGCCAGCAGCTTAAGCGGGAGGCAGGGGAACGAGCAGTACTTC. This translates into CASSLSGRQGNEQYF. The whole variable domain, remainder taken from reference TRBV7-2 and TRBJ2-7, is GAGVSQSPSNKVTEKGKDVELRCDPISGHTALYWYRQSLGQGLEFLIYFQGNSAPDKSGLPSDRFSAERTGGSVSTLTIQRTQQEDSAVYLCASSLSGRQGNEQYFGPGTRLTVT.

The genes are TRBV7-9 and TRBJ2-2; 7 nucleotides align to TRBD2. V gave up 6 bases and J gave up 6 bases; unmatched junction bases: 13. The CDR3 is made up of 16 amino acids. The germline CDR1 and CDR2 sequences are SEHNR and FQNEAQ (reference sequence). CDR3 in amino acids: CASRPRTSIDSGELFF. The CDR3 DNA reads TGTGCCAGCAGGCCACGGACTAGTATTGACTCCGGGGAGCTGTTTTTT.